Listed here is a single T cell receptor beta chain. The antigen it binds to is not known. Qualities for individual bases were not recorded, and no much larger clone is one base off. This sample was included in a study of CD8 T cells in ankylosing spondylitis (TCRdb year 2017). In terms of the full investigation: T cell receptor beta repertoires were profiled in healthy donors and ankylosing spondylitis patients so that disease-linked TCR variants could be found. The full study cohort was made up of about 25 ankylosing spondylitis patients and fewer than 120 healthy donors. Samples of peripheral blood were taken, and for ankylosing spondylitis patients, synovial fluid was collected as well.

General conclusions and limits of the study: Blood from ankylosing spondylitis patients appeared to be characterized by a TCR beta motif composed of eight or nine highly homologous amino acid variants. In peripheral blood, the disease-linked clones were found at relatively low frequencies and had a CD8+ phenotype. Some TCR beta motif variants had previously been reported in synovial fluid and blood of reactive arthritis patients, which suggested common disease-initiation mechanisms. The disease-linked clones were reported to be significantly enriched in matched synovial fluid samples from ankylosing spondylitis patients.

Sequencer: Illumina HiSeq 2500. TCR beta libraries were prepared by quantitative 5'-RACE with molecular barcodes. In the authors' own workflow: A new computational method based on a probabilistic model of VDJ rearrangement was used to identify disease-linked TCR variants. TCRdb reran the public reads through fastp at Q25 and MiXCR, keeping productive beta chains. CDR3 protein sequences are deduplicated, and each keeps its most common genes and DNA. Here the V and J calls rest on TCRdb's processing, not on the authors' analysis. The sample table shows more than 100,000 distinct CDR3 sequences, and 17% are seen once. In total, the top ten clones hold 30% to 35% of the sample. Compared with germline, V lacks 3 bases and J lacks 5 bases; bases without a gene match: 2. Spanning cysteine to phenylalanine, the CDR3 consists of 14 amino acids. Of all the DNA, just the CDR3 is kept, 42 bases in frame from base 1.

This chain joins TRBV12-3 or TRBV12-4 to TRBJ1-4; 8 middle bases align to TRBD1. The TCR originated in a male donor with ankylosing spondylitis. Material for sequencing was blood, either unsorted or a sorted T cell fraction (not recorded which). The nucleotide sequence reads TGTGCCAGCAGTTTTGGGACAGGCAATGAAAAACTGTTTTTT. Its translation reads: CASSFGTGNEKLFF.